The text below deals with one T cell receptor beta chain. Its antigen remains unknown. The sample belongs to a study of vaccination and CD4 T cells after COVID-19. Study-wide background: Stimuli were overlapping spike peptide pools of SARS-CoV-2 and three common cold coronaviruses (HCoV-NL63, HCoV-OC43, HCoV-229E).

This CDR3 comprises 14 residues. Germline assignment: CDR1 MRHNA and CDR2 SNTAGT. The V gene end was trimmed by 6 bases and the J gene end by 6 bases; junction bases not matched to a gene: 8. Sequence data for DNA of cultured CD4+ T cells were generated by the Oncomine TCR Beta short-read assay. Genomic DNA was isolated from CD4+ T cells that had been cultured. TCRdb re-called the PCR reads with MiXCR, one entry per CDR3 protein. This sample has over 14,000 distinct CDR3 sequences; approximately 60% occur once, and the top ten carry about 14%. Stated treatment: approximately 10-day PBMC culture with coronavirus spike peptide pools or control peptides (ViraFEST assay). Fresh IL-2 medium was used to replace half of the medium on days 3 and 7.

Sequences were obtained from CD4+ T cells from blood, cultured in vitro. This sequence originates from a human donor who had recovered from COVID-19. The J gene is TRBJ2-7, the V gene TRBV6-4; 10 positions match TRBD1. CDR3 nucleotide sequence: TGTGCCAGCAGCAATGGGGACAGGGGCTCCGAGCAGTACTTC. The encoded protein is CASSNGDRGSEQYF.